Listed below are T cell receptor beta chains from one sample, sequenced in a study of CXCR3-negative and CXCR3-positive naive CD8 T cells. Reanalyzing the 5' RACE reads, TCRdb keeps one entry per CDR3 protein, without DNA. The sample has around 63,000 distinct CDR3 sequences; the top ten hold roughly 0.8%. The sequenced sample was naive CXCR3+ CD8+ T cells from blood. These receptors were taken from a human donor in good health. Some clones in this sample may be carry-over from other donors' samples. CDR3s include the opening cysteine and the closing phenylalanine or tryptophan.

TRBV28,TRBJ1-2,CASSFAWVGAYGYTF
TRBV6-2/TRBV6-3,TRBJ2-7,CASSYSQRDSYYEQYF
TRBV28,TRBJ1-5,CASIDRGQPQHF
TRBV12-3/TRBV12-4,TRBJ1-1,CASRGELGPEAFF
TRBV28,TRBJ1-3,CASTHRDRESGNTIYF
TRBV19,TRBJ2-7,CASSPGTGPYEQYF
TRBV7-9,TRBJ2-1,CASSDAGRTLYNEQFF
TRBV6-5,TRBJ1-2,CASSLQGTSAGYTF
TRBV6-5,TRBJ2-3,CASQSAEGVTDTQYF
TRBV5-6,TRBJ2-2,CASSLDGLNTGELFF
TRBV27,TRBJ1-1,CASSSTPGTRAFF
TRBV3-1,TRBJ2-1,CASSQDPLLAPSYNEQFF
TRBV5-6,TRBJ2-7,CASSFRGIKYEQYF
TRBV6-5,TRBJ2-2,CASSYSLQPANTGELFF
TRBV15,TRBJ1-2,CATSRDRTGGEGYTF
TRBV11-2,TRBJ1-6,CASSFDRPTSPLHF
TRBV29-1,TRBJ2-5,CSVFGSGVETQYF
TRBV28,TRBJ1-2,CASSSRSAIRHYTF
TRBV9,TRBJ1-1,CASSPHQTATNTEAFF
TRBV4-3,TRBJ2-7,CASSHTSPGTGAHEQYF
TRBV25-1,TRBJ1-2,CASSGRQGRNYGYTF
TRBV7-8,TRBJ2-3,CASSLAGQGASTDTQYF
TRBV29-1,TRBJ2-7,CSVEGTGGSDEQYF
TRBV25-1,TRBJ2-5,CASSEVEFPETQYF
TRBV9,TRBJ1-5,CASSDGQGQPQHF
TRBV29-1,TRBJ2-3,CSVEPTDTDTQYF
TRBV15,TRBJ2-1,CATSRKRQGDNEQFF
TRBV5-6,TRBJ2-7,CASSSRTNLYEQYF
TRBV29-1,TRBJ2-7,CSVEESYEQYF
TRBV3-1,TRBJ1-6,CASSPIQGALWNSPLHF
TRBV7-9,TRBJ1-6,CASSLAGRGNNSPLHF
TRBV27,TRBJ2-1,CASSSPGRGYNEQFF
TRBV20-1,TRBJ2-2,CSARSGQGGTGELFF
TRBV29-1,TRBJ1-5,CSVLLAGPNQPQHF
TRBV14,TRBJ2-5,CASSGHQETQYF
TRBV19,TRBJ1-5,CATEAGRYSNQPQHF
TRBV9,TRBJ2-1,CASSSSGRHNNNEQFF
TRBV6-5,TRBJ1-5,CASSSRSFSNQPQHF
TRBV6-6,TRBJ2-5,CASSPRTNYQETQYF
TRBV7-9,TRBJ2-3,CASSGRDLITDTQYF
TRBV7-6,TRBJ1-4,CASSPRTNEKLFF
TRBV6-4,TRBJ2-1,CASSDSAAGSYNEQFF
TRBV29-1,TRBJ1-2,CSDLDRANYGYTF
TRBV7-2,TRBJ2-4,CASSLELASGGTKNIQYF
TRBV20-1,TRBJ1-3,CSARGGVGNTIYF
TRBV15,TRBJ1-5,CATSVRQGVQPQHF
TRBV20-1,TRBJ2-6,CSAPTGTVFSGANVLTF
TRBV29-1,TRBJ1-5,CSVLTGESNQPQHF
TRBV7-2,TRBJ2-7,CASSVPRDLTYEQYF
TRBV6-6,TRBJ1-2,CAESRDRGIQGYTF
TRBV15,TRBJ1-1,CATSRATYMNTEAFF
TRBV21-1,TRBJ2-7,CASSLTGLYSYEQYF
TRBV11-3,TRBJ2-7,CASSLEEEQYF
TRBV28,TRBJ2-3,CASSPRTNTDTQYF
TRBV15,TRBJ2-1,CATSGAGISGENEQFF
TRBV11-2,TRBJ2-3,CASRDPGGLLADTQYF
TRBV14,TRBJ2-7,CASSQDWGLRQYF
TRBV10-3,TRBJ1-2,CAISDPQRVYGYTF